Listed below are T cell receptor beta chains from one sample, sequenced in a study of CD8+CD57+ T cells in acquired aplastic anemia. TCRdb redid the calling of the reads with MiXCR, one entry per CDR3 protein. The profile shows over 100,000 distinct CDR3 sequences, roughly two fifths of them singletons. The sequenced sample consisted of sorted CD4+, CD8+, or CD8+CD57+ T cells (not recorded which) from PBMCs. These TCRs come from a human donor in good health, serving as a control. CDR3s include the opening cysteine and the closing phenylalanine or tryptophan. The D gene is left open where the match is weak. Clone size is stated in some rows and not others, as once, few, many or a class when expanded.

j_gene	abundance	d_gene	v_gene	CDR3nt	CDR3aa
TRBJ1-1	few	TRBD1	TRBV30	TGTGCCTGGAGCCGGGACAGGATCACTGAAGCTTTCTTT	CAWSRDRITEAFF
TRBJ2-7	many	TRBD2	TRBV7-2	TGTGCCAGCAGCCACGGACTAGCGGGGGGTAAGCGCCACGAGCAGTACTTC	CASSHGLAGGKRHEQYF
TRBJ2-6	many	-	TRBV5-1	TGCGCCAGCGGCTCTGGGGCCAACGTCCTGACTTTC	CASGSGANVLTF
TRBJ2-7	many	-	TRBV20-1	TGCAGTGCTAGAGGGACTAAAGGGCGGAGGGGATACGAGCAGTACTTC	CSARGTKGRRGYEQYF
TRBJ2-1	many	-	TRBV2	TGTGCCAGCAGTGATTTACGGGGCGAGCAGTTCTTC	CASSDLRGEQFF
TRBJ1-5	many	TRBD1	TRBV12-3/TRBV12-4	TGTGCCAGCAGTCAAACAGGGGATCAGCCCCAGCATTTT	CASSQTGDQPQHF
TRBJ1-2	-	TRBD1	TRBV6-1	TGTGCCAGCAGCTCCCCGACAGGGGTCGACTACACCTTC	CASSSPTGVDYTF
TRBJ1-2	-	-	TRBV19	TGTGCCAGTAGTCCCGACAGCCTCTATGGCTACACCTTC	CASSPDSLYGYTF
TRBJ1-1	many	-	TRBV5-1	TGCGCCAGCAGCCTGCAACCGAATCCGAACACTGAAGCTTTCTTT	CASSLQPNPNTEAFF
TRBJ2-3	-	-	TRBV29-1	TGCAGCCCAGGGGGAGCGGGGGATACGCAGTATTTT	CSPGGAGDTQYF
TRBJ2-5	-	-	TRBV10-3	TGTGCCATCAGTGTAGGTGAGACCCAGTACTTC	CAISVGETQYF